The 13 T cell receptor beta chains in this list originate from one sample, sequenced in a study of blood T cell repertoires in COVID-19. Using immunoSEQ multiplex PCR, the repertoire was profiled, and TCRdb retains in-frame clones only, with some absent. The sample has hundreds of thousands of clones; about 89% are singletons. The sequencing input was peripheral blood. The receptor set was obtained from a man in his sixties who had recovered from COVID-19.

The chain recombines TRBV18 with TRBJ1-2; D unresolved. Germline lookup yields CDR1 KGHSH and CDR2 LQKENI. V dropped 3 bases and J dropped 4 bases, with 15 bases sitting between them. The CDR3 loop spans 15 amino acids. The DNA of the CDR3 is TGTGCCAGCTCACCCCGGGGTATGGCCGGCTATGGCTACACCTTC. This sequence encodes CASSPRGMAGYGYTF. The full variable domain, completed using reference TRBV18 and TRBJ1-2, is NAGVMQNPRHLVRRRGQEARLRCSPMKGHSHVYWYRQLPEEGLKFMVYLQKENIIDESGMPKERFSAEFPKEGPSILRIQQVVRGDSAAYFCASSPRGMAGYGYTFGSGTRLTVV.

This chain links TRBV7-2 with TRBJ2-5; 12 bases align to TRBD1. The CDR3 loop spans 17 amino acids. The germline V gene has CDR1 SGHTA and CDR2 FQGNSA. Trimming at V came to 5 bases and at J to 4 bases, leaving 11 bases not matched to a gene. CDR3 amino acids: CASSPRGGTGGAETQYF. In DNA form, the CDR3 reads TGTGCCAGCAGCCCGCGTGGAGGGACAGGGGGCGCAGAGACCCAGTACTTC.

CDR3 protein: CASSQDIGRGGLSTDTQYF. The CDR3 nucleotides read TGTGCCAGCAGCCAAGATATCGGGCGGGGGGGCCTAAGCACAGATACGCAGTATTTT. This rearrangement joins TRBV4-2 to TRBJ2-3, with 9 bases fitting TRBD2. The CDR3 covers 19 residues. The V and J ends lost 0 bases and 0 bases, in that order; junction bases with no gene match: 10. Germline CDR1 is LGHNA and CDR2 is YNFKEQ.

The V gene is TRBV4-1, the J gene TRBJ1-2; the D is unclear. This CDR3 is built from 13 residues. From germline, CDR1 is MGHRA and CDR2 YSYEKL. V lost 5 bases and J lost 0, with 7 bases in between. This CDR3 is CASSSPANYGYTF. DNA for the CDR3: TGCGCCAGCAGCTCGCCGGCTAACTATGGCTACACCTTC.

A word on this clone: This sample also contains other DNA sequences that code for the same CDR3. The chain joins TRBV19 to TRBJ1-1; 7 bases fit TRBD1. This CDR3 has 13 amino acids. Trimming at V came to 8 bases and at J to 1 base, leaving 4 bases not matched to a gene. CDR1 is LNHDA, CDR2 SQIVND, per germline (reference sequence). CDR3: CASSRDRNTEAFF. CDR3 sequence (DNA): TGTGCCAGTTCCAGGGACAGGAACACTGAAGCTTTCTTT.

The chain has TRBV7-2 and TRBJ2-1; 12 bases are a match to TRBD2. CDR3 length: 16 residues. Germline V CDR1 and CDR2: SGHTA, FQGNSA. J gave up 7 bases and V 4 bases, and 8 bases lay outside the gene matches. The chain's CDR3 is CASSSSGGARANEQFF. Written as DNA, the CDR3 is TGTGCCAGCAGCTCTAGCGGGGGGGCTCGCGCGAATGAGCAGTTCTTC.

V is TRBV5-1 and J is TRBJ2-7, with 7 bases identical to TRBD1. V shed 4 bases, J shed 3 bases, and the junction held 4 bases outside the gene matches. Germline values: CDR1 SGHRS, CDR2 YFSETQ. This CDR3 comprises 13 residues. CDR3 protein: CASSVDRDYEQYF. CDR3 nucleotides: TGCGCCAGCAGCGTCGACAGGGACTACGAGCAGTACTTC.

This sequence joins TRBV19 and TRBJ2-4, with a possible D match to TRBD1 (5 bases). CDR1 is LNHDA, CDR2 SQIVND, per germline (reference sequence). The CDR3 runs to 13 residues. V was clipped by 0 bases and J by 8 bases, with 8 bases between them. CDR3 residues: CASSIDRADIQYF. The CDR3 DNA reads as TGTGCCAGTAGTATAGACAGGGCAGACATTCAGTACTTC.

This clone was recorded a few times. The chain has TRBV9 and TRBJ2-2; D remains unclear. Germline CDR1 SGDLS, CDR2 YYNGEE. Trimming took 2 bases from V and 4 from J, leaving 6 bases between them. This CDR3 region has 13 residues. The CDR3 sequence is CASSVPGTGELFF. CDR3 in DNA: TGTGCCAGCAGCGTCCCCGGCACCGGGGAGCTGTTTTTT. The full variable domain, in which reference TRBV9 and TRBJ2-2 provide the parts outside the CDR3, is DSGVTQTPKHLITATGQRVTLRCSPRSGDLSVYWYQQSLDQGLQFLIQYYNGEERAKGNILERFSAQQFPDLHSELNLSSLELGDSALYFCASSVPGTGELFFGEGSRLTVL.

This chain connects TRBV28 to TRBJ2-7; 12 bases are a match to TRBD2. V was clipped by 6 bases and J by 2 bases; unmatched bases: 14. The germline CDR1 and CDR2 sequences are MDHEN and SYDVKM. This CDR3 contains 18 residues. CDR3 in DNA: TGTGCCAGCAGGTATCCCGGACTAGCGGGGACAATACCCTACGAGCAGTACTTC. Translated: CASRYPGLAGTIPYEQYF.

This clone came up once. V and J are TRBV27 and TRBJ2-6, with 8 positions matching TRBD1. Per the germline V gene, CDR1 is MNHEY and CDR2 is SMNVEV (reference sequence). With 5 bases clipped from V and 1 base from J, the junction kept 13 bases outside the gene matches. This CDR3 comprises 19 residues. CDR3 amino acids: CASSRYGQGQISGANVLTF. Written as DNA, the CDR3 is TGTGCCAGCAGTCGATACGGACAGGGTCAAATATCTGGGGCCAACGTCCTGACTTTC.

This clone came up a few times. The gene calls are TRBV5-1 and TRBJ1-2; possibly TRBD1 for D (6 bases). The CDR3 covers 13 residues. V was trimmed by 7 bases and J by 4 bases, leaving 14 bases between them. Germline V CDR1 and CDR2: SGHRS, YFSETQ. The CDR3 protein is CASGSDSFYGYTF. The CDR3 DNA is TGCGCCAGCGGATCGGACAGCTTCTATGGCTACACCTTC.

The chain has TRBV9 and TRBJ1-3, with D perhaps matching TRBD1 (5 bases). Trimming removed 4 bases from V and 2 bases from J, with 7 bases in between. This CDR3 region has 13 residues. From germline, CDR1 is SGDLS and CDR2 YYNGEE. In nucleotides, the CDR3 is TGTGCCAGCAGCACAGGACCTGGAAACACCATATATTTT. Its translation is CASSTGPGNTIYF.